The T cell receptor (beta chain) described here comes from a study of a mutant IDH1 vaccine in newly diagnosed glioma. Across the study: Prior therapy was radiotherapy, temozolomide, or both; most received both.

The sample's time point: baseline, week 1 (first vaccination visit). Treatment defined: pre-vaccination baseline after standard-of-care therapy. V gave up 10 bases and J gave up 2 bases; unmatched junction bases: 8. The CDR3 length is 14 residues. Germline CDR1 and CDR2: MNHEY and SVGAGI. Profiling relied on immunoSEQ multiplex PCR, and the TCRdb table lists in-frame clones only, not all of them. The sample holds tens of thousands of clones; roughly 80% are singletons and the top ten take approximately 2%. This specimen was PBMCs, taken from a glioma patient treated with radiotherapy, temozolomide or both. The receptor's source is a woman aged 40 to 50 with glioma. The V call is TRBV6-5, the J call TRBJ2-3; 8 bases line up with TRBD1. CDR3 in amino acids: CATRGRGITDTQYF. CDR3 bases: TGTGCCACCAGGGGGCGCGGTATCACAGATACGCAGTATTTT.